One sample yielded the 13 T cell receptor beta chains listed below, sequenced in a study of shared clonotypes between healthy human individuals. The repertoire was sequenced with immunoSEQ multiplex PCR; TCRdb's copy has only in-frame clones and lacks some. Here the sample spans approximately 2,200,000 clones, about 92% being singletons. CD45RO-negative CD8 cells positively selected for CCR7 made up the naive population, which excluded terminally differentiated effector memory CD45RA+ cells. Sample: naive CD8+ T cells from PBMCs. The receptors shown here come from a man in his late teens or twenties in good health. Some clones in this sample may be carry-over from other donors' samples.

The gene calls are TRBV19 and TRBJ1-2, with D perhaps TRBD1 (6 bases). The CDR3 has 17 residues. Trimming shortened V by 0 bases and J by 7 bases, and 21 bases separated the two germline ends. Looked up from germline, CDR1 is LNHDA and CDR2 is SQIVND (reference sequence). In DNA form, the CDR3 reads TGTGCCAGTAGTATAGATTATCGGGCAGGGGCGGCGGTTGGCTACACCTTC. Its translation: CASSIDYRAGAAVGYTF. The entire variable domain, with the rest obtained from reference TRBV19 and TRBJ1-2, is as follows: DGGITQSPKYLFRKEGQNVTLSCEQNLNHDAMYWYRQDPGQGLRLIYYSQIVNDFQKGDIAEGYSVSREKKESFPLTVTSAQKNPTAFYLCASSIDYRAGAAVGYTFGSGTRLTVV.

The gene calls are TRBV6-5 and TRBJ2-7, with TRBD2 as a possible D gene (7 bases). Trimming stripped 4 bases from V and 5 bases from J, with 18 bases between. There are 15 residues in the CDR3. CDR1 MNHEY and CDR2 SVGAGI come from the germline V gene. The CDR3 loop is CASSSYRAGDDEQYF. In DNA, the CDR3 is TGTGCCAGCAGTTCCTACAGGGCGGGAGATGACGAGCAGTACTTC.

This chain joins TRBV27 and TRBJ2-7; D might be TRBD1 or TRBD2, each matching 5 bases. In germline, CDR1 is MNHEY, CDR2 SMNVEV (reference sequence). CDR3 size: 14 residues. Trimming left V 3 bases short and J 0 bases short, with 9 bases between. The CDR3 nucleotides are TGTGCCAGCAGTTTTGAGGGGACCTCCTACGAGCAGTACTTC. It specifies CASSFEGTSYEQYF.

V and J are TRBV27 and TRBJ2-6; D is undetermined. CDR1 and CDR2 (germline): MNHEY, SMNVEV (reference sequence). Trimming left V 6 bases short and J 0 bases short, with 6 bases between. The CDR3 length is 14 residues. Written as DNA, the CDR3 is TGTGCCAGCAGCCGTAGCTCTGGGGCCAACGTCCTGACTTTC. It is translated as CASSRSSGANVLTF.

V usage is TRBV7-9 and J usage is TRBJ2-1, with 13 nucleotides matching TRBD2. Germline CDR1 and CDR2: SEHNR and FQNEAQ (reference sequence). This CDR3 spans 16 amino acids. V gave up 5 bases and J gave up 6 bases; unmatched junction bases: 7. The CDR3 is CASSRQTSGRLNEQFF. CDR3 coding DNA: TGTGCCAGCAGCCGGCAGACTAGCGGGAGGCTCAATGAGCAGTTCTTC.

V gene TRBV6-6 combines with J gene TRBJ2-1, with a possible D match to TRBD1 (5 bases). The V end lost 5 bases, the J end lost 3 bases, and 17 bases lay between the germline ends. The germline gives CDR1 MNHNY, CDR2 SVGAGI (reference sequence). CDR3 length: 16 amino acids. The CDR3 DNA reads TGTGCCAGCAGTACGATAGACAGTGTTTTCTACAATGAGCAGTTCTTC. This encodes CASSTIDSVFYNEQFF.

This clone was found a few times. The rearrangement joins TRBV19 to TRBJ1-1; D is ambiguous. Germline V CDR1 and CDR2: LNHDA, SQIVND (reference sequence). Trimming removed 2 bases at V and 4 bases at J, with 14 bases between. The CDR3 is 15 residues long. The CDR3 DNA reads TGTGCCAGTAGTATAATCGACCGCACGGGCACTGAAGCTTTCTTT. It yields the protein CASSIIDRTGTEAFF.

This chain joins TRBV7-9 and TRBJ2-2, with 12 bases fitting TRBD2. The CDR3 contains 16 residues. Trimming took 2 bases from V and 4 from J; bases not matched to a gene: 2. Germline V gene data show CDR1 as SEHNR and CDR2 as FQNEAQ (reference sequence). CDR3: CASSLWTSGVTGELFF. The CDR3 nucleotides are TGTGCCAGCAGCTTATGGACTAGCGGGGTCACCGGGGAGCTGTTTTTT.

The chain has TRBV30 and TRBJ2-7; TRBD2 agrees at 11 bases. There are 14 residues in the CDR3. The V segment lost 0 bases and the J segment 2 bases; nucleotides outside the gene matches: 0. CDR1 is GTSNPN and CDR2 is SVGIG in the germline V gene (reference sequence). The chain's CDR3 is CAWSVGLAAYEQYF. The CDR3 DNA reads TGTGCCTGGAGTGTGGGACTAGCGGCCTACGAGCAGTACTTC.

DNA for the CDR3: TGTGCCAGCAGTTTATCTGTCCGGGTTGGGGAGACCCAGTACTTC. Encoded protein: CASSLSVRVGETQYF. The genes are TRBV28 and TRBJ2-5; the D is unclear. CDR1 is MDHEN, CDR2 SYDVKM, per germline. Between the trimmed V and J ends, which lost 1 base and 5 bases, there was a span of 14 bases. The CDR3 loop spans 15 amino acids.

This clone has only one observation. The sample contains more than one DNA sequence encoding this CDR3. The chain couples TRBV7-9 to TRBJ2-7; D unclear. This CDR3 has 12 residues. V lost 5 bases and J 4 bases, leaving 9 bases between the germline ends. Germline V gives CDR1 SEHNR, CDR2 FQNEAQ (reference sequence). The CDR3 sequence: CASSLDTYEQYF. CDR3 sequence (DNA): TGTGCCAGCAGCCTTGACACTTACGAGCAGTACTTC.

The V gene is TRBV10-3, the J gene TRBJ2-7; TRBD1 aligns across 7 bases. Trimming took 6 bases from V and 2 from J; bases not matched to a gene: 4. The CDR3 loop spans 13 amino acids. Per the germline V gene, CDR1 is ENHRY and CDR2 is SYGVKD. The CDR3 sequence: CAIRDRLPYEQYF. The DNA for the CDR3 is TGTGCCATCAGGGACAGGCTACCCTACGAGCAGTACTTC.

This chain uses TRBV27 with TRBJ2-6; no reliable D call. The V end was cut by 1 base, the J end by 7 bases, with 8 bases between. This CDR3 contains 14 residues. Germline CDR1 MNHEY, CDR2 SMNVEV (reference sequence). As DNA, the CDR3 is TGTGCCAGCAGTTTATGGGCAGGAGCCAACGTCCTGACTTTC. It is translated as CASSLWAGANVLTF.